The next 29 T cell receptor beta chains were all read from a single sample in a study of cytomegalovirus exposure and HLA in healthy donors. A multiplex PCR was run with 60 Vbeta primers and 13 Jbeta primers. TCRdb keeps only in-frame clones here, not all; method: immunoSEQ multiplex PCR. The top ten hold 4% to 5% of the sample, which has about 77,000 clones, approximately 78% seen once. Sequencing input: PBMCs. All receptors come from a middle-aged man in good health and CMV-seronegative.

This clone was recorded only once. J is TRBJ1-2 and V is TRBV9; 8 bases are shared with TRBD1. The J segment lost 2 bases and the V segment lost 5 bases, leaving 14 bases of the junction unmatched. Per the germline V gene, CDR1 is SGDLS and CDR2 is YYNGEE. The CDR3 spans 17 residues. CDR3 region: CASRRQAGGSHNYGYTF. Here the CDR3 DNA reads TGTGCCAGCAGGAGGCAGGCAGGGGGCTCCCACAACTATGGCTACACCTTC.

The chain links TRBV7-2 to TRBJ2-7; 7 nucleotides align to TRBD2. This CDR3 has 15 amino acids. Germline assignment: CDR1 SGHTA and CDR2 FQGNSA. The J segment lost 2 bases and the V segment lost 5 bases, leaving 9 bases of the junction unmatched. DNA of the CDR3: TGTGCCAGCAGCCCCCAGACTAGCTCCCCCTACGAGCAGTACTTC. Translated: CASSPQTSSPYEQYF.

In its sample, this clone was seen once. The chain combines TRBV2 with TRBJ1-1; 7 bases match TRBD1. This CDR3 spans 13 amino acids. The ends lost 6 bases at V and 4 bases at J; junction bases unmatched: 5. Germline loops: CDR1 SNHLY, CDR2 FYNNEI. CDR3 nucleotides: TGTGCCAGCAGAAGATCAGGGGGCACTGAAGCTTTCTTT. It yields the protein CASRRSGGTEAFF.

This sequence joins TRBV5-1 and TRBJ2-7; D possibly corresponds to TRBD2 (6 bases). Germline V gives CDR1 SGHRS, CDR2 YFSETQ. The CDR3 is 14 residues long. V was shortened by 4 bases and J by 2 bases, with 13 bases between the two germline ends. CDR3 coding DNA: TGCGCCAGCAGCCTTAGGGACTCCGCCTACGAGCAGTACTTC. This sequence encodes CASSLRDSAYEQYF. Looking up the rest from reference TRBV5-1 and TRBJ2-7 gives the full variable domain: KAGVTQTPRYLIKTRGQQVTLSCSPISGHRSVSWYQQTPGQGLQFLFEYFSETQRNKGNFPGRFSGRQFSNSRSEMNVSTLELGDSALYLCASSLRDSAYEQYFGPGTRLTVT.

The V call is TRBV19, the J call TRBJ2-7; TRBD1 aligns across 7 bases. Germline CDR1 and CDR2: LNHDA and SQIVND (reference sequence). CDR3 length: 14 residues. Losses at the gene ends were 7 bases for V and 0 bases for J; bases not matched to a gene: 6. CDR3 in amino acids: CASNKNRGSYEQYF. The CDR3 nucleotides read TGTGCCAGTAATAAAAACAGGGGCTCCTACGAGCAGTACTTC.

The V gene is TRBV28, the J gene TRBJ1-3; weak D call: TRBD1 (5 bases). The germline V gene has CDR1 MDHEN and CDR2 SYDVKM. The CDR3 is 15 amino acids. V lost 6 bases and J 4 bases, leaving 16 bases between the germline ends. CDR3 residues: CASSLGGVGGNTIYF. The CDR3 bases are TGTGCCAGCAGCCTCGGGGGGGTTGGAGGAAACACCATATATTTT.

The chain recombines TRBV7-8 with TRBJ2-2; TRBD2 matches at 7 bases. The CDR3 loop spans 16 amino acids. Germline lookup yields CDR1 SGHVS and CDR2 FQNEAQ. The ends lost 5 bases at V and 4 bases at J; junction bases unmatched: 10. The CDR3 DNA reads TGTGCCAGCAGCCCCCAGGCGCGGGGGTCCACCGGGGAGCTGTTTTTT. It is translated as CASSPQARGSTGELFF.

This chain connects TRBV6-4 to TRBJ2-7; TRBD2 matches 13 bases. CDR3 length equals 19 residues. Germline-derived CDR1 and CDR2 are MRHNA and SNTAGT. Trimming at V came to 3 bases and at J to 2 bases, leaving 13 bases not matched to a gene. In DNA, the CDR3 is TGTGCCAGCAGTGAAGAGTTGTCGACTAGCGGGAGGTATCCCTACGAGCAGTACTTC. Its translation: CASSEELSTSGRYPYEQYF.

This sequence joins TRBV7-2 and TRBJ2-5, with 7 positions matching TRBD2. The DNA end is more similar to TRBJ2-7, so the J call may be wrong. The CDR3 totals 14 residues. CDR1 is SGHTA, CDR2 FQGNSA, per germline. The CDR3 sequence: CASSPLGGSYEQYF. The DNA of the CDR3 is TGTGCCAGCAGCCCCCTCGGGGGGTCCTACGAGCAGTACTTC.

The genes are TRBV11-2 and TRBJ1-1; 10 bases fit TRBD1. Germline CDR1 SGHAT, CDR2 FQNNGV. The CDR3 length is 15 residues. V lost 4 bases and J lost 4; bases outside the gene matches: 6. CDR3 nucleotide sequence: TGTGCCAGCAGCTCCCCCGGGACAGGGGTCACTGAAGCTTTCTTT. The encoded protein is CASSSPGTGVTEAFF.

This chain connects TRBV27 to TRBJ2-5; a possible D gene is TRBD1 (5 bases). The J call could be wrong; TRBJ2-7 is a better fit for the DNA end. The germline V gene has CDR1 MNHEY and CDR2 SMNVEV (reference sequence). The CDR3 covers 13 residues. The DNA for the CDR3 is TGTGCCAGCAGTCCCGACAGACTCTACGAGCAGTACTTC. Amino acid sequence: CASSPDRLYEQYF.

This chain links TRBV19 with TRBJ1-4; D perhaps matches TRBD1 (6 bases). V was shortened by 2 bases and J by 8 bases, with 18 bases between the two germline ends. The germline V gene has CDR1 LNHDA and CDR2 SQIVND (reference sequence). CDR3 length equals 16 residues. CDR3 DNA: TGTGCCAGTAGTATACCCACAGGGAATTTTGAAGAAAAACTGTTTTTT. Amino acid sequence: CASSIPTGNFEEKLFF. The variable domain in full, with the rest retrieved from reference TRBV19 and TRBJ1-4, is DGGITQSPKYLFRKEGQNVTLSCEQNLNHDAMYWYRQDPGQGLRLIYYSQIVNDFQKGDIAEGYSVSREKKESFPLTVTSAQKNPTAFYLCASSIPTGNFEEKLFFGSGTQLSVL.

The sample holds one count of this clone. The gene calls are TRBV5-4 and TRBJ1-4; tentative D call: TRBD1 (6 bases). V lost 3 bases and J 5 bases, leaving 17 bases between the germline ends. The length of the CDR3 is 16 residues. In germline, CDR1 is SGHNT, CDR2 YYREEE (reference sequence). The CDR3 nucleotides are TGTGCCAGCAGCTCCCTGGGGCAGGGGAAGAATGAAAAACTGTTTTTT. Translation: CASSSLGQGKNEKLFF.

This chain links TRBV6-5 with TRBJ2-3, with D unresolved. Trimming removed 6 bases at V and 2 bases at J, with 9 bases between. Germline CDR1 is MNHEY and CDR2 is SVGAGI. CDR3 length equals 13 residues. CDR3 in amino acids: CASSRVPTDTQYF. The DNA for the CDR3 is TGTGCCAGCAGCCGTGTTCCCACAGATACGCAGTATTTT.

This chain links TRBV28 with TRBJ2-7; D might be TRBD2 (6 bases). V gave up 6 bases and J gave up 4 bases, with 16 bases separating them. CDR3 length: 14 residues. The germline V gene has CDR1 MDHEN and CDR2 SYDVKM. In DNA, the CDR3 is TGTGCCAGCAGGGAACCGGGAGAGCGGTACGAGCAGTACTTC. This encodes CASREPGERYEQYF. The full variable domain, completed using reference TRBV28 and TRBJ2-7, is DVKVTQSSRYLVKRTGEKVFLECVQDMDHENMFWYRQDPGLGLRLIYFSYDVKMKEKGDIPEGYSVSREKKERFSLILESASTNQTSMYLCASREPGERYEQYFGPGTRLTVT.

The chain links TRBV5-6 to TRBJ2-7, with 7 bases aligning to TRBD2. The V and J ends lost 7 bases and 4 bases, in that order; junction bases with no gene match: 8. Germline CDR1 reads SGHDT; CDR2 reads YYEEEE. The CDR3 has 13 amino acids. CDR3 protein: CASSAGSTYEQYF. CDR3 bases: TGTGCCAGCTCAGCGGGATCAACTTACGAGCAGTACTTC. Variable domain in full (rest from reference TRBV5-6 and TRBJ2-7): DAGVTQSPTHLIKTRGQQVTLRCSPKSGHDTVSWYQQALGQGPQFIFQYYEEEERQRGNFPDRFSGHQFPNYSSELNVNALLLGDSALYLCASSAGSTYEQYFGPGTRLTVT.

V is TRBV4-1 and J is TRBJ1-4; no firm D call. This CDR3 has 15 amino acids. V was trimmed by 0 bases and J by 8 bases, leaving 13 bases between them. The germline gives CDR1 MGHRA, CDR2 YSYEKL. CDR3 sequence reads: CASSQEPQRGEKLFF. As DNA, the CDR3 is TGCGCCAGCAGCCAAGAACCCCAGCGAGGGGAAAAACTGTTTTTT.

The CDR3 DNA follows: TGTGCCAGCAGTTACAGGGGGCAGGGTGGATCACCCCTCCACTTT. Translating gives CASSYRGQGGSPLHF. This chain connects TRBV6-6 to TRBJ1-6; 7 bases map to TRBD1. The CDR3 contains 15 residues. Germline V CDR1 and CDR2: MNHNY, SVGAGI (reference sequence). Trimming took 2 bases from V and 10 from J; bases not matched to a gene: 8.

The genes are TRBV19 and TRBJ2-5; D unclear. The J call may be wrong; the DNA end is better matched by TRBJ2-7. The CDR3 runs 12 residues. The germline V gene encodes CDR1 LNHDA and CDR2 SQIVND (reference sequence). As DNA, the CDR3 is TGTGCCAGTATTGGGCCTCGCTACGAGCAGTACTTC. Residues: CASIGPRYEQYF.

The J gene is TRBJ2-3, the V gene TRBV27, with a weak D call TRBD2 (6 bases). The CDR3 sequence is 16 residues long. The ends were cut back, 0 bases at V and 5 bases at J, with 15 bases in the middle. Germline CDR1 and CDR2: MNHEY and SMNVEV (reference sequence). Written as DNA, the CDR3 is TGTGCCAGCAGTTTATCTTCGGGACTCAACATAGATACGCAGTATTTT. It yields the protein CASSLSSGLNIDTQYF.

With respect to this clone: Other DNA sequences within the sample encode an identical CDR3. The chain employs TRBV20-1 and TRBJ1-2; D is unresolved. Trimming shortened V by 6 bases and J by 5 bases, and 10 bases separated the two germline ends. The CDR3 has 11 residues. CDR1 is DFQATT and CDR2 is SNEGSKA in the germline V gene (reference sequence). CDR3 in DNA: TGCAGTGCCGAGCCCAGGTATGGCTACACCTTC. Residues: CSAEPRYGYTF.

This chain connects TRBV29-1 to TRBJ2-7; TRBD2 agrees at 9 bases. This CDR3 has 14 residues. V was clipped by 6 bases and J by 5 bases; unmatched bases: 11. The germline CDR1 and CDR2 sequences are SQVTM and ANQGSEA. This CDR3 reads CSVRGSGSPNEQYF. CDR3 DNA sequence: TGCAGCGTGAGGGGTAGCGGGAGCCCCAACGAGCAGTACTTC.

V is TRBV6-5 and J is TRBJ2-1; a weak D match, TRBD2 (6 bases). The CDR3 sequence is 12 residues long. The germline V gene has CDR1 MNHEY and CDR2 SVGAGI. V lost 10 bases, J lost 6 bases, and 13 bases lay in between. The DNA for the CDR3 is TGTGCCACCTCGACTAGAGGCAATGAGCAGTTCTTC. It translates to CATSTRGNEQFF.

This chain connects TRBV28 to TRBJ1-5; 8 bases line up with TRBD1. After removal of 6 bases from V and 7 bases from J, the junction contained 11 bases not matched to a gene. The CDR3 length is 15 residues. Germline-derived CDR1 and CDR2 are MDHEN and SYDVKM. The CDR3 DNA reads TGTGCCAGCAGGTCATTCAGGGGGCAAGGACAGCCCCAGCATTTT. This codes for CASRSFRGQGQPQHF. The full variable domain, in which reference TRBV28 and TRBJ1-5 provide the parts outside the CDR3, is DVKVTQSSRYLVKRTGEKVFLECVQDMDHENMFWYRQDPGLGLRLIYFSYDVKMKEKGDIPEGYSVSREKKERFSLILESASTNQTSMYLCASRSFRGQGQPQHFGDGTRLSIL.

The chain has TRBV5-4 and TRBJ2-1; 7 nucleotides agree with TRBD2. The CDR3 covers 15 residues. The V segment lost 0 bases and the J segment 7 bases; nucleotides outside the gene matches: 7. CDR1 and CDR2 (germline): SGHNT, YYREEE (reference sequence). CDR3 DNA sequence: TGTGCCAGCAGCTTGGAGGGCGGGAGAAGGAATGAGCAGTTCTTC. Residues: CASSLEGGRRNEQFF.

The DNA for the CDR3 is TGTGCCAGCAGCCTGGACAGGGGGGGCGGTTGGAGTCGGTACACCTTC. Translation: CASSLDRGGGWSRYTF. The V gene is TRBV7-2, the J gene TRBJ1-2; 10 positions match TRBD1. V shed 5 bases and J 11 bases; nucleotides not matched to a gene: 17. Germline CDR1 is SGHTA and CDR2 is FQGNSA. This CDR3 is built from 16 residues. Based on the CDR3 plus reference TRBV7-2 and TRBJ1-2, the full variable domain is GAGVSQSPSNKVTEKGKDVELRCDPISGHTALYWYRQSLGQGLEFLIYFQGNSAPDKSGLPSDRFSAERTGGSVSTLTIQRTQQEDSAVYLCASSLDRGGGWSRYTFGSGTRLTVV.

The chain combines TRBV6-5 with TRBJ2-2; no reliable D call. Per the germline V gene, CDR1 is MNHEY and CDR2 is SVGAGI. The CDR3 spans 12 residues. Trimming took 2 bases from V and 7 from J, leaving 5 bases between them. This chain's CDR3 is CASSYLGGELFF. DNA of the CDR3: TGTGCCAGCAGTTACCTCGGCGGGGAGCTGTTTTTT.

The gene calls are TRBV2 and TRBJ2-7; 7 bases fit TRBD2. This CDR3 is built from 15 residues. J gave up 4 bases and V 7 bases, and 13 bases lay outside the gene matches. Germline CDR1 is SNHLY and CDR2 is FYNNEI. The DNA of the CDR3 is TGTGCCAGCACTCGAGCGTTGGGAGCGGGGTACGAGCAGTACTTC. Translation: CASTRALGAGYEQYF. Together with reference TRBV2 and TRBJ2-7, the CDR3 gives the full variable domain: EPEVTQTPSHQVTQMGQEVILRCVPISNHLYFYWYRQILGQKVEFLVSFYNNEISEKSEIFDDQFSVERPDGSNFTLKIRSTKLEDSAMYFCASTRALGAGYEQYFGPGTRLTVT.

This clone came up a few times. J is TRBJ1-1 and V is TRBV19, with 7 bases lining up with TRBD1. This CDR3 comprises 15 residues. CDR1 is LNHDA, CDR2 SQIVND, per germline (reference sequence). Unmatched junction bases numbered 8, after V lost 5 bases and J lost 2 bases. This chain's CDR3 is CASSPLDRINTEAFF. The CDR3 nucleotides read TGTGCCAGTAGTCCCTTGGACAGGATTAACACTGAAGCTTTCTTT.